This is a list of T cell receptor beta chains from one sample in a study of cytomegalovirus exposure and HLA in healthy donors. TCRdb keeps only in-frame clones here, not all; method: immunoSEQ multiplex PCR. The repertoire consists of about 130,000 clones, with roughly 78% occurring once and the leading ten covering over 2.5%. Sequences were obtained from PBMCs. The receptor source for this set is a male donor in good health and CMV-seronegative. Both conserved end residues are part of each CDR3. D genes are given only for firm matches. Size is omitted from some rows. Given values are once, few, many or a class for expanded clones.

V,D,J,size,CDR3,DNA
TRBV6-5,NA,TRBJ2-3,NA,CASSYDRTFTDTQYF,TGTGCCAGCAGTTACGACAGGACTTTCACAGATACGCAGTATTTT
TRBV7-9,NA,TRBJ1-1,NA,CASSTGLGTEAFF,TGTGCCAGCAGCACAGGGTTGGGCACTGAAGCTTTCTTT
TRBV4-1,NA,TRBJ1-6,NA,CASSQMGAGPNSPLHF,TGCGCCAGCAGCCAAATGGGGGCAGGACCTAATTCACCCCTCCACTTT
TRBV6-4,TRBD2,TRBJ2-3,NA,CASSEREITDTQYF,TGTGCCAGCAGTGAGCGGGAGATTACAGATACGCAGTATTTT
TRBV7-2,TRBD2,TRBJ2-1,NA,CASSLLSSGSYNEQFF,TGTGCCAGCAGCTTACTTTCTAGCGGCTCCTACAATGAGCAGTTCTTC
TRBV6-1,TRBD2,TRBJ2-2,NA,CASSEALGGAGELFF,TGTGCCAGCAGTGAAGCCTTGGGGGGGGCCGGGGAGCTGTTTTTT
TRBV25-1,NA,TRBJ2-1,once,CASSDQGGPYNEQFF,TGTGCCAGCAGTGATCAGGGCGGCCCCTACAATGAGCAGTTCTTC
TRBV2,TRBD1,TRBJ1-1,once,CARDGARDRGGTEAFF,TGTGCCAGAGACGGGGCCCGGGACAGGGGAGGAACTGAAGCTTTCTTT
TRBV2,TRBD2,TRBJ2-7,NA,CASSERTGTTSSYEQYF,TGTGCCAGCAGTGAACGTACCGGGACTACCAGCTCCTACGAGCAGTACTTC
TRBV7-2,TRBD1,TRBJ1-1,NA,CASSEQGQNTEAFF,TGTGCCAGCAGCGAACAGGGGCAGAACACTGAAGCTTTCTTT
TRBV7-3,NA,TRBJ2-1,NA,CASSQSPGVEQFF,TGTGCCAGCAGCCAAAGTCCGGGGGTTGAGCAGTTCTTC
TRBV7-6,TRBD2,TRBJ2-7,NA,CASSLAGGSEQYF,TGTGCCAGCAGCTTAGCGGGGGGGAGCGAGCAGTACTTC
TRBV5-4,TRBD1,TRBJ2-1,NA,CASSLGDRSPWGAAEQFF,TGTGCCAGCAGCTTGGGGGACAGGTCCCCTTGGGGTGCGGCTGAGCAGTTCTTC
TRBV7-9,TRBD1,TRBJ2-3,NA,CASSPGTGITDTQYF,TGTGCCAGCAGCCCCGGGACAGGGATCACAGATACGCAGTATTTT
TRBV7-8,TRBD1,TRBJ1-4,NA,CASSPLGQGNEKLFF,TGTGCCAGCAGCCCCCTGGGACAGGGTAATGAAAAACTGTTTTTT
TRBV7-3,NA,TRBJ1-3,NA,CASSSTAGNTIYF,TGTGCCAGCAGCTCGACAGCAGGAAACACCATATATTTT
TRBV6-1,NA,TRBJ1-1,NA,CASRTVVNTEAFF,TGTGCCAGCAGAACAGTTGTGAACACTGAAGCTTTCTTT
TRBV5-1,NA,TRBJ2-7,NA,CASSSYGSYEQYF,TGCGCCAGCAGCTCCTACGGGTCCTACGAGCAGTACTTC
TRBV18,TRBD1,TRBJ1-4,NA,CASSLSGTVDEKLFF,TGTGCCAGCTCACTTTCCGGGACAGTAGATGAAAAACTGTTTTTT
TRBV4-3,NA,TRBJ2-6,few,CASTPGGSHSGANVLTF,TGCGCCAGCACCCCAGGCGGGTCCCACTCTGGGGCCAACGTCCTGACTTTC
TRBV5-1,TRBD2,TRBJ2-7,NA,CASRALAGGTYEQYF,TGCGCCAGCAGGGCGCTAGCGGGAGGTACCTACGAGCAGTACTTC
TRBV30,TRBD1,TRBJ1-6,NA,CAWRTDRGSEGNSPLHF,TGTGCCTGGAGAACCGACAGGGGCAGTGAAGGTAATTCACCCCTCCACTTT
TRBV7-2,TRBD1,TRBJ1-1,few,CASSLAGQANTEAFF,TGTGCCAGCAGCTTAGCAGGACAGGCGAACACTGAAGCTTTCTTT
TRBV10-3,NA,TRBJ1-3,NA,CAINRRGSSGNTIYF,TGTGCCATCAACCGCAGGGGCTCCTCTGGAAACACCATATATTTT
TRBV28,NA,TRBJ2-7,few,CASRPRLSFPYEQYF,TGTGCCAGCAGGCCCAGGCTATCTTTCCCCTACGAGCAGTACTTC
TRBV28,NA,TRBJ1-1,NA,CASRLTGNTEAFF,TGTGCCAGCCGCTTGACAGGGAACACTGAAGCTTTCTTT
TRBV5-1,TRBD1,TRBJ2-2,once,CASNSGTAFLGAGELFF,TGCGCCAGCAACTCCGGGACAGCCTTCCTCGGCGCCGGGGAGCTGTTTTTT
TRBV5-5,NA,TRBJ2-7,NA,CASSFASSYEQYF,TGTGCCAGCAGCTTCGCTAGCTCCTACGAGCAGTACTTC
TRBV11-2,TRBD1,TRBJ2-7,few,CASSLPGDRLKPTYEQYF,TGTGCCAGCAGCTTACCCGGGGACAGACTTAAGCCCACCTACGAGCAGTACTTC
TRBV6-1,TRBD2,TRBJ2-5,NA,CASSEGGGGAETQYF,TGTGCCAGCAGTGAAGGGGGCGGGGGGGCAGAGACCCAGTACTTC
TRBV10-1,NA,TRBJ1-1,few,CASSVGQRTEAFF,TGCGCCAGCAGTGTTGGACAGAGGACTGAAGCTTTCTTT
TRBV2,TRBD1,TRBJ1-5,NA,CASSPIQGAYSNQPQHF,TGTGCCAGCAGTCCTATACAGGGGGCTTATAGCAATCAGCCCCAGCATTTT
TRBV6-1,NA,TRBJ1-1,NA,CASSWTVNTEAFF,TGTGCCAGCAGTTGGACAGTTAACACTGAAGCTTTCTTT
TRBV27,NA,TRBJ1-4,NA,CASSSDFWHEKLFF,TGTGCCAGCAGTTCGGACTTTTGGCATGAAAAACTGTTTTTT
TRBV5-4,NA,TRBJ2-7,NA,CASSQLEGQQNYEQYF,TGTGCCAGCAGCCAATTGGAAGGACAGCAAAATTACGAGCAGTACTTC
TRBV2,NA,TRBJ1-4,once,CASSANLVNEKLFF,TGTGCCAGCAGTGCGAACCTAGTGAATGAAAAACTGTTTTTT
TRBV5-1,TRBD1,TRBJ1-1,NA,CASSLGQGMGTEAFF,TGCGCCAGCAGCCTAGGACAGGGAATGGGGACTGAAGCTTTCTTT
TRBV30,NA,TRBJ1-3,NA,CAWNRGIASGNTIYF,TGTGCCTGGAATCGGGGTATTGCCTCTGGAAACACCATATATTTT
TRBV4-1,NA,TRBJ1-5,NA,CASSQDDRYQPQHF,TGCGCCAGCAGCCAAGATGACAGGTACCAGCCCCAGCATTTT
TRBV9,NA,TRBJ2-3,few,CASSLGGGGIDTQYF,TGTGCCAGCAGCCTAGGGGGGGGCGGGATAGATACGCAGTATTTT
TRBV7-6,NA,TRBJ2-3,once,CASSRGGGFNTQYF,TGTGCCAGCAGCCGCGGCGGAGGGTTCAATACGCAGTATTTT
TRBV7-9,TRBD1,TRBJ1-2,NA,CASSPDRGQIYGYTF,TGTGCCAGCAGCCCAGACAGGGGTCAGATCTATGGCTACACCTTC
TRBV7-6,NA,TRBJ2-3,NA,CASSLEVRGTDTQYF,TGTGCCAGCAGCTTAGAAGTCCGGGGAACAGATACGCAGTATTTT
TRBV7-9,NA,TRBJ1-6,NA,CASSLVLSSPLHF,TGTGCCAGCAGCTTAGTCCTTAGTTCACCCCTCCACTTT
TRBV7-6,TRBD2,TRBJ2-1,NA,CASSLGLAGGGEQFF,TGTGCCAGCAGCTTAGGACTAGCGGGAGGGGGTGAGCAGTTCTTC
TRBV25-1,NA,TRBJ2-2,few,CASSETVGESGELFF,TGTGCCAGCAGTGAAACGGTCGGGGAATCGGGGGAGCTGTTTTTT
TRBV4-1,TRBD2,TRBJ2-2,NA,CASSQGRVAGVTGELFF,TGCGCCAGCAGCCAAGGGAGGGTAGCGGGAGTTACCGGGGAGCTGTTTTTT
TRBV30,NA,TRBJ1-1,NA,CAWSPPGHHF,TGTGCCTGGAGTCCGCCGGGACACCACTTT
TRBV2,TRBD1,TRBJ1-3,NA,CASGTGGKVSGNTIYF,TGTGCCAGCGGGACAGGGGGTAAAGTATCTGGAAACACCATATATTTT
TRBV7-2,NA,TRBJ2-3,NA,CASTPRRGEGTDTQYF,TGTGCCAGCACCCCCCGGAGGGGCGAGGGCACAGATACGCAGTATTTT
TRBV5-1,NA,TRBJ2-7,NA,CASSFTPAGSSYEQYF,TGCGCCAGCAGCTTCACTCCCGCAGGTAGTTCCTACGAGCAGTACTTC
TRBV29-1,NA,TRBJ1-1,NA,CSVDGGRGFTEAFF,TGCAGCGTTGATGGTGGGAGGGGATTCACTGAAGCTTTCTTT
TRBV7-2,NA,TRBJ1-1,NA,CASSLRLRETEAFF,TGTGCCAGCAGCTTAAGACTTAGGGAGACTGAAGCTTTCTTT
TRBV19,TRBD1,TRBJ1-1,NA,CASKSRDRGSAFF,TGTGCCAGTAAGAGCCGGGACAGGGGTTCGGCTTTCTTT
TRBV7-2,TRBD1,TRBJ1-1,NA,CASSLYPGTANTEAFF,TGTGCCAGCAGCTTATACCCCGGGACAGCGAACACTGAAGCTTTCTTT
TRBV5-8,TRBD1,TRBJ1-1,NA,CASSIWTGFMNTEAFF,TGTGCCAGCAGCATCTGGACAGGCTTCATGAACACTGAAGCTTTCTTT